The 22 T cell receptor beta chains reported below all come from one sample, sequenced in a study of shared clonotypes between healthy human individuals. The repertoire was sequenced with immunoSEQ multiplex PCR; TCRdb's copy has only in-frame clones and lacks some. Of under 2,000,000 clones in the sample, just under 95% were seen once. Only CD45RO-negative cells positively selected for CCR7 counted as naive CD8 cells, so terminally differentiated effector memory CD45RA+ cells were excluded. The material sequenced was naive CD8+ T cells sorted from blood. The receptors here all came from a man younger than 30 in good health.

This chain uses TRBV7-3 with TRBJ2-1, with TRBD2 matching 10 bases. There are 19 residues in the CDR3. In germline, CDR1 is SGHTA, CDR2 FQGTGA. The junction had 17 bases not matched to a gene; V was cut back by 5 bases and J by 4 bases. The CDR3 protein is CASSTPGLATTSVYNEQFF. The CDR3 DNA follows: TGTGCCAGCAGCACACCGGGACTAGCGACGACAAGCGTATACAATGAGCAGTTCTTC.

With regard to this clone: The sample contains more than one DNA sequence encoding this CDR3. The V and J genes are TRBV5-1 and TRBJ2-7; D gene unclear. The ends were cut back, 1 base at V and 1 base at J, with 9 bases in the middle. The CDR3 contains 14 residues. CDR1 is SGHRS, CDR2 YFSETQ, per germline. The CDR3 nucleotides are TGCGCCAGCAGCTTGCAAGAGCCGTCCTACGAGCAGTACTTC. Translating gives CASSLQEPSYEQYF.

The chain has TRBV11-2 and TRBJ2-7; D possibly corresponds to TRBD2 (6 bases). Trimming pared 1 base from V and 0 bases from J, leaving 16 bases between. Germline values: CDR1 SGHAT, CDR2 FQNNGV. This CDR3 region has 17 residues. CDR3 nucleotides: TGTGCCAGCAGCTTAGGGGGAGGCCCCAAAAGCTCCTACGAGCAGTACTTC. Its protein is CASSLGGGPKSSYEQYF. Combining the CDR3 with reference TRBV11-2 and TRBJ2-7 gives the whole variable domain EAGVAQSPRYKIIEKRQSVAFWCNPISGHATLYWYQQILGQGPKLLIQFQNNGVVDDSQLPKDRFSAERLKGVDSTLKIQPAKLEDSAVYLCASSLGGGPKSSYEQYFGPGTRLTVT.

The gene calls are TRBV11-2 and TRBJ2-5; D is unresolved. The V end lost 1 base, the J end lost 4 bases, and 10 bases lay between the germline ends. The CDR3 sequence is 14 residues long. Germline V gives CDR1 SGHAT, CDR2 FQNNGV. The CDR3 spells CASSLVGEAETQYF. CDR3 sequence (DNA): TGTGCCAGCAGCTTAGTAGGAGAGGCAGAGACCCAGTACTTC.

V usage is TRBV7-2 and J usage is TRBJ2-1; no clear D. The length of the CDR3 is 12 residues. V dropped 10 bases and J dropped 3 bases, with 10 bases sitting between them. The V gene's germline CDR1 is SGHTA and CDR2 FQGNSA. This chain's CDR3 is CATIRSYNEQFF. For the CDR3, the DNA is TGTGCCACCATCAGGAGCTACAATGAGCAGTTCTTC.

The CDR3 region has the DNA TGCGCCACGGGTAAGCCAGGGTCGTTGGAGCAGTACTTC. Translation gives CATGKPGSLEQYF. This chain links TRBV10-1 with TRBJ2-7; maybe TRBD1 (5 bases). The CDR3 contains 13 residues. CDR1 is WNHNN and CDR2 is SYGVQD in the germline V gene (reference sequence). Trimming shortened V by 10 bases and J by 7 bases, and 20 bases separated the two germline ends.

This clone appeared once. The J gene is TRBJ2-3, the V gene TRBV27; 8 bases are shared with TRBD2. This CDR3 comprises 16 residues. V shed 3 bases, J shed 1 base, and the junction held 6 bases outside the gene matches. Looked up from germline, CDR1 is MNHEY and CDR2 is SMNVEV (reference sequence). The CDR3 is CASSFVWRGGTDTQYF. CDR3 bases: TGTGCCAGCAGTTTTGTTTGGCGGGGGGGCACAGATACGCAGTATTTT.

V usage is TRBV10-1 and J usage is TRBJ2-1; 8 bases line up with TRBD1. Looked up from germline, CDR1 is WNHNN and CDR2 is SYGVQD (reference sequence). V lost 3 bases to trimming and J lost 5 bases; unmatched junction nucleotides: 15. This CDR3 is built from 18 residues. CDR3 loop: CASSDHRTGSKAHNEQFF. Here the CDR3 DNA reads TGCGCCAGCAGTGACCACCGGACAGGGAGTAAGGCGCACAATGAGCAGTTCTTC.

The chain's CDR3 is CASSFGLYTGELFF. DNA of the CDR3: TGTGCCAGCAGCTTCGGACTGTACACCGGGGAGCTGTTTTTT. V gene TRBV5-4 combines with J gene TRBJ2-2; the D gene is possibly TRBD2 (5 bases). CDR1 and CDR2 from the germline V gene are SGHNT and YYREEE (reference sequence). There are 14 residues in the CDR3. The ends were cut back, 2 bases at V and 3 bases at J, with 8 bases in the middle.

The chain joins TRBV14 to TRBJ2-1; 11 nucleotides match TRBD2. Germline-derived CDR1 and CDR2 are SGHDN and FVKESK. CDR3 length: 17 residues. Trimming removed 4 bases from V and 7 bases from J; junction bases left unmatched: 12. The CDR3 spells CASSPPTSGARGNEQFF. The CDR3 coding sequence is TGTGCCAGCAGCCCCCCGACTAGCGGGGCACGTGGAAATGAGCAGTTCTTC. Full variable domain (missing parts from reference TRBV14 and TRBJ2-1): EAGVTQFPSHSVIEKGQTVTLRCDPISGHDNLYWYRRVMGKEIKFLLHFVKESKQDESGMPNNRFLAERTGGTYSTLKVQPAELEDSGVYFCASSPPTSGARGNEQFFGPGTRLTVL.

The CDR3 DNA reads TGTGCCAGCAGCTTGGAAACAGAGCTCACAGATACGCAGTATTTT. Its protein product is CASSLETELTDTQYF. This chain joins TRBV5-6 and TRBJ2-3; the D is unclear. CDR3 length: 15 amino acids. Germline CDR1 is SGHDT and CDR2 is YYEEEE. V shed 0 bases and J shed 2 bases, with 10 bases lying between them.

This clone was counted once. The rearrangement uses TRBV4-2 and TRBJ2-7; unclear D gene. The CDR3 totals 12 residues. Germline V CDR1 and CDR2: LGHNA, YNFKEQ. The V gene lost 3 bases and the J gene lost 0 bases, with 3 bases spanning the gap. CDR3 amino acids: CASSQNSYEQYF. DNA of the CDR3: TGTGCCAGCAGCCAGAACTCCTACGAGCAGTACTTC.

V and J are TRBV4-2 and TRBJ2-3, with TRBD2 matching 11 bases. Germline V lookup: CDR1 LGHNA, CDR2 YNFKEQ. The CDR3 runs 13 residues. Losses at the gene ends were 0 bases for V and 12 bases for J; bases not matched to a gene: 2. The CDR3 region has the DNA TGTGCCAGCAGCCAAGACGGGACTAGCGGACAGTATTTT. Translating it yields CASSQDGTSGQYF.

The chain uses TRBV7-8 and TRBJ2-2, with 10 bases identical to TRBD2. The CDR3 runs 17 residues. Germline CDR1 is SGHVS and CDR2 is FQNEAQ. The ends lost 0 bases at V and 5 bases at J; junction bases unmatched: 6. The DNA of the CDR3 is TGTGCCAGCAGCTTAGCGCGAAGCGGGGGGGGTACCGGGGAGCTGTTTTTT. This encodes CASSLARSGGGTGELFF.

This chain uses TRBV30 with TRBJ2-2; D unclear. V shed 7 bases and J shed 1 base, with 10 bases lying between them. The germline V gene has CDR1 GTSNPN and CDR2 SVGIG (reference sequence). CDR3 size: 13 residues. Here the CDR3 DNA reads TGTGCCTTCGACCCCCTGAACACCGGGGAGCTGTTTTTT. Its protein is CAFDPLNTGELFF.

The V and J genes are TRBV13 and TRBJ2-1, with 7 positions matching TRBD2. Germline assignment: CDR1 PRHDT and CDR2 FYEKMQ (reference sequence). The CDR3 totals 21 residues. Trimming removed 5 bases from V and 0 bases from J; junction bases left unmatched: 22. The CDR3 sequence: CASSPRAVLAAIKSSYNEQFF. The CDR3 DNA is TGTGCCAGCAGCCCTCGGGCTGTGCTAGCGGCAATCAAAAGCTCCTACAATGAGCAGTTCTTC.

The chain recombines TRBV11-2 with TRBJ2-7; D remains unclear. V lost 0 bases to trimming and J lost 4 bases, with 7 bases between them. Germline V lookup: CDR1 SGHAT, CDR2 FQNNGV. The CDR3 has 13 amino acids. This CDR3 is CASSLERVYEQYF. The DNA for the CDR3 is TGTGCCAGCAGCTTAGAGAGAGTTTACGAGCAGTACTTC.

A single count supports this clone. CDR3 in DNA: TGTGCCAGCAGCTTGCAGGGTAGAGAAAAACTGTTTTTT. Amino acid sequence: CASSLQGREKLFF. The chain is built from TRBV7-9 and TRBJ1-4; perhaps TRBD1 as D (5 bases). The CDR3 contains 13 residues. CDR1 is SEHNR and CDR2 is FQNEAQ in the germline V gene (reference sequence). The V gene lost 3 bases and the J gene lost 8 bases, with 10 bases spanning the gap. The whole variable domain, filled in from reference TRBV7-9 and TRBJ1-4, reads DTGVSQNPRHKITKRGQNVTFRCDPISEHNRLYWYRQTLGQGPEFLTYFQNEAQLEKSRLLSDRFSAERPKGSFSTLEIQRTEQGDSAMYLCASSLQGREKLFFGSGTQLSVL.

This sequence joins TRBV2 and TRBJ1-1, with a possible D match to TRBD1 (5 bases). This CDR3 contains 15 residues. The germline V and J ends were trimmed by 6 bases and 5 bases, with 19 bases remaining between them. Germline V CDR1 and CDR2: SNHLY, FYNNEI. The CDR3 region has the DNA TGTGCCAGCAGCGATTCGAGGCAGGGAAGGACTGAAGCTTTCTTT. Its protein product is CASSDSRQGRTEAFF. The full variable domain, its missing parts supplied by reference TRBV2 and TRBJ1-1, is EPEVTQTPSHQVTQMGQEVILRCVPISNHLYFYWYRQILGQKVEFLVSFYNNEISEKSEIFDDQFSVERPDGSNFTLKIRSTKLEDSAMYFCASSDSRQGRTEAFFGQGTRLTVV.

For this clone: This specimen includes other DNA sequences encoding the same CDR3. The CDR3 nucleotides read TGTGCCAGCAGTTATGACAGGGCCTATGGCTACACCTTC. This codes for CASSYDRAYGYTF. This chain connects TRBV6-5 to TRBJ1-2; TRBD1 aligns across 7 bases. Trimming took 3 bases from V and 4 from J; bases not matched to a gene: 2. Germline loops: CDR1 MNHEY, CDR2 SVGAGI. The CDR3 runs 13 residues.

CDR3 DNA: TGTGCCAGCAGCTTGGGACTAGCGGGAGCTAAGGACGAGCAGTACTTC. Translating gives CASSLGLAGAKDEQYF. This chain connects TRBV5-6 to TRBJ2-7; 12 bases align to TRBD2. Germline V gene lookup returns CDR1 SGHDT and CDR2 YYEEEE. This CDR3 comprises 16 residues. The junction had 6 bases not matched to a gene; V was cut back by 0 bases and J by 5 bases. The complete variable domain, with remaining parts taken from reference TRBV5-6 and TRBJ2-7, reads DAGVTQSPTHLIKTRGQQVTLRCSPKSGHDTVSWYQQALGQGPQFIFQYYEEEERQRGNFPDRFSGHQFPNYSSELNVNALLLGDSALYLCASSLGLAGAKDEQYFGPGTRLTVT.

This rearrangement joins TRBV27 to TRBJ2-1; 11 bases agree with TRBD2. V lost 5 bases to trimming and J lost 4 bases; unmatched junction nucleotides: 7. The CDR3 sequence is 16 residues long. The V gene's germline CDR1 is MNHEY and CDR2 SMNVEV (reference sequence). This CDR3 is CASSRLLAGGYNEQFF. The CDR3, as DNA: TGTGCCAGCAGTCGACTTCTAGCGGGGGGATACAATGAGCAGTTCTTC.